The rows below give T cell receptor beta chains drawn from one sample of a study of radiotherapy plus CTLA-4 blockade in lung cancer. Produced via immunoSEQ multiplex PCR; TCRdb's table is partial and in-frame only. The sample has approximately 89,000 clones, over 80% seen once. Sequenced here: peripheral blood, sampled from a patient treated with radiotherapy plus ipilimumab. All receptors derive from a human donor with non-small cell lung cancer that progressed on radiotherapy plus ipilimumab. Both conserved end residues are part of each CDR3. The D gene is left open where the match is weak. Size is stated for part of the rows, as once, few or many counts, or as a class when the clone is expanded.

D,size,V,J,CDR3,DNA
.,.,TRBV2,TRBJ1-1,CASSEDFWATEAFF,TGTGCCAGCAGTGAAGATTTCTGGGCAACTGAAGCTTTCTTT
.,.,TRBV7-6,TRBJ1-6,CASSLEAIGGSSYNSPLHF,TGTGCCAGCAGCTTAGAAGCTATTGGGGGGAGCTCCTATAATTCACCCCTCCACTTT
.,.,TRBV18,TRBJ1-4,CASSPGGFGEKLFF,TGTGCCAGCTCACCTGGAGGGTTCGGTGAAAAACTGTTTTTT
TRBD2,.,TRBV7-9,TRBJ2-7,CASSLATSGRAEEQYF,TGTGCCAGCAGCTTAGCAACGAGCGGGAGGGCCGAGGAGCAGTACTTC
TRBD2,.,TRBV5-1,TRBJ2-1,CASSKRTSGEYEQFF,TGCGCCAGCAGCAAGAGGACTAGCGGGGAGTATGAGCAGTTCTTC
.,.,TRBV28,TRBJ2-1,CASSGGRGYNEQFF,TGTGCCAGCAGTGGGGGGAGAGGGTACAATGAGCAGTTCTTC
.,once,TRBV6-5,TRBJ1-5,CASSESADQPQHF,TGTGCCAGCAGTGAATCGGCCGATCAGCCCCAGCATTTT
.,.,TRBV7-2,TRBJ1-2,CASSLDSRGSLYGYTF,TGTGCCAGCAGCTTAGATTCCAGGGGCAGCCTTTATGGCTACACCTTC
TRBD2,.,TRBV15,TRBJ2-3,CATSRDRGLAGGTQYF,TGTGCCACCAGCAGAGATAGGGGACTAGCGGGAGGGACGCAGTATTTT
.,.,TRBV5-1,TRBJ1-1,CASSLVADMNTEAFF,TGCGCCAGCAGCTTGGTAGCGGACATGAACACTGAAGCTTTCTTT
.,.,TRBV27,TRBJ1-2,CASRAGTTLGGYTF,TGTGCCAGCAGGGCCGGGACAACTTTAGGTGGCTACACCTTC
.,.,TRBV6-4,TRBJ2-1,CASSGPDRNEQFF,TGTGCCAGCAGTGGCCCCGACAGGAATGAGCAGTTCTTC
.,.,TRBV25-1,TRBJ2-3,CASSQRDTQYF,TGTGCCAGCTCCCAGCGAGATACGCAGTATTTT
.,.,TRBV5-1,TRBJ1-2,CASAGDTGFYGYTF,TGCGCCAGCGCCGGGGACACTGGGTTCTATGGCTACACCTTC
TRBD1,once,TRBV7-2,TRBJ2-1,CASSMTGTGYNEQFF,TGTGCCAGCAGCATGACCGGGACAGGGTACAATGAGCAGTTCTTC
TRBD1,.,TRBV14,TRBJ1-2,CASSQGTGGRYGYTF,TGTGCCAGCAGCCAAGGAACAGGGGGCCGGTATGGCTACACCTTC
.,.,TRBV2,TRBJ2-7,CASSDPGGPHYEQYF,TGTGCCAGCAGTGATCCCGGAGGGCCTCACTACGAGCAGTACTTC
TRBD2,.,TRBV15,TRBJ2-1,CATSRGLAGANEQFF,TGTGCCACCAGCAGAGGGCTAGCGGGAGCCAATGAGCAGTTCTTC
.,.,TRBV15,TRBJ1-4,CATSRDPDGLMRPNEKLFF,TGTGCCACCAGCAGAGATCCCGACGGTCTCATGCGTCCTAATGAAAAACTGTTTTTT
TRBD1,once,TRBV6-5,TRBJ1-6,CASSRNRGGSPLHF,TGTGCCAGCAGTCGCAACAGGGGAGGTTCACCCCTCCACTTT
.,.,TRBV7-2,TRBJ2-3,CASSLATLRGADTQYF,TGTGCCAGCAGCTTAGCGACCCTCAGGGGGGCAGATACGCAGTATTTT
.,.,TRBV28,TRBJ2-5,CASRPPRQQETQYF,TGTGCCAGCAGGCCCCCACGGCAGCAAGAGACCCAGTACTTC
TRBD2,.,TRBV5-1,TRBJ2-3,CASSRLAGESTDTQYF,TGCGCCAGCAGCCGCTTAGCGGGGGAGAGCACAGATACGCAGTATTTT
TRBD1,.,TRBV28,TRBJ1-2,CASSPNRQGRYGYTF,TGTGCCAGCAGTCCCAACCGACAGGGTCGGTATGGCTACACCTTC